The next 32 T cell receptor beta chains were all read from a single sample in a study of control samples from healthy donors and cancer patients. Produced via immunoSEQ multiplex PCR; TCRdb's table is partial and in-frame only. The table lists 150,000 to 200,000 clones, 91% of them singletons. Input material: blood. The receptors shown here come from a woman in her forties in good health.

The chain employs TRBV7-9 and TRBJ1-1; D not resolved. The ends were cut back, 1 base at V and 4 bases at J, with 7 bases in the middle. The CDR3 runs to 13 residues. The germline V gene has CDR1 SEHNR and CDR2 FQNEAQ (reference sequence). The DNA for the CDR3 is TGTGCCAGCAGCTTAGAGGTGGGCACTGAAGCTTTCTTT. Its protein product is CASSLEVGTEAFF.

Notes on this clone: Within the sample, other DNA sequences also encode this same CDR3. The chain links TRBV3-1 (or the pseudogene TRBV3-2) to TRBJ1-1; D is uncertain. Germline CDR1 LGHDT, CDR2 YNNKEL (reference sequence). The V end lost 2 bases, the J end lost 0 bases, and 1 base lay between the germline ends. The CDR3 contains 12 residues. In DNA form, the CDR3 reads TGTGCCAGCAGCCAATTGAACACTGAAGCTTTCTTT. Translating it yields CASSQLNTEAFF.

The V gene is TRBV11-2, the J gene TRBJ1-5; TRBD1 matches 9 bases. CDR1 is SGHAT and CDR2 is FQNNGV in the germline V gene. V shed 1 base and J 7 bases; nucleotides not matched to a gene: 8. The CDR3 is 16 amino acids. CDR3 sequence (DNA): TGTGCCAGCAGCTTAGTGTACGGGACAGGGTACCAGCCCCAGCATTTT. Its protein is CASSLVYGTGYQPQHF. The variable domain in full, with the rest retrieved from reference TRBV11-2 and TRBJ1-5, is EAGVAQSPRYKIIEKRQSVAFWCNPISGHATLYWYQQILGQGPKLLIQFQNNGVVDDSQLPKDRFSAERLKGVDSTLKIQPAKLEDSAVYLCASSLVYGTGYQPQHFGDGTRLSIL.

The CDR3 is CASSQDRPGRTDTQYF. Here the CDR3 DNA reads TGTGCCAGCAGCCAAGATAGACCGGGGAGGACAGATACGCAGTATTTT. The V call is TRBV4-2, the J call TRBJ2-3; perhaps TRBD2 as D (6 bases). Germline V lookup: CDR1 LGHNA, CDR2 YNFKEQ. The V gene lost 0 bases and the J gene lost 3 bases, with 13 bases spanning the gap. The CDR3 contains 16 residues.

CDR3 nucleotide sequence: TGTGCCAGCAGCTTAGAGGGTTCGGGTTCACCCCTCCACTTT. Amino acid sequence: CASSLEGSGSPLHF. The chain carries TRBV11-1 and TRBJ1-6; D gene unclear. V gave up 1 base and J gave up 9 bases, with 10 bases separating them. The CDR3 extends over 14 amino acids. Germline CDR1 SGHAT, CDR2 FQDESV (reference sequence).

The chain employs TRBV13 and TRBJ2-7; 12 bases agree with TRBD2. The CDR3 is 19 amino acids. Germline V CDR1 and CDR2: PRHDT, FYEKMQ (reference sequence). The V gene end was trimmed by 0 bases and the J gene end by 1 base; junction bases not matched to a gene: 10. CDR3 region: CASSLGASGGADSSYEQYF. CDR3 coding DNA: TGTGCCAGCAGCTTAGGCGCTAGCGGGGGGGCCGATTCTTCCTACGAGCAGTACTTC.

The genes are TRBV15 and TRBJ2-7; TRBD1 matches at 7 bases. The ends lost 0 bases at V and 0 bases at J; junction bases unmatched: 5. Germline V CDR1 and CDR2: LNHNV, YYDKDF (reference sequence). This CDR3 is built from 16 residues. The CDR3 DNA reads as TGTGCCACCAGCAGAGAAGGGGGCGTGAGCTCCTACGAGCAGTACTTC. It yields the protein CATSREGGVSSYEQYF.

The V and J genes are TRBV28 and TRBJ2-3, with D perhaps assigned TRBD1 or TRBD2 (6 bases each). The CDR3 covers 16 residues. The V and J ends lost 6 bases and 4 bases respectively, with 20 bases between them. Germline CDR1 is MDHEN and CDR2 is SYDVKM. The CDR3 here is CASSVPGLRGADTQYF. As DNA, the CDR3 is TGTGCCAGCAGCGTACCGGGACTCAGGGGCGCAGATACGCAGTATTTT.

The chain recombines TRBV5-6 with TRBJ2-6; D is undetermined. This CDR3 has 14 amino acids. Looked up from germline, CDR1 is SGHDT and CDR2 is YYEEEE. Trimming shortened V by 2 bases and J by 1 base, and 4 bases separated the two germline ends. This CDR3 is CASSFGSGANVLTF. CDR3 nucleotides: TGTGCCAGCAGCTTTGGGTCTGGGGCCAACGTCCTGACTTTC. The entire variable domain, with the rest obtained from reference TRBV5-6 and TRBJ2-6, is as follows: DAGVTQSPTHLIKTRGQQVTLRCSPKSGHDTVSWYQQALGQGPQFIFQYYEEEERQRGNFPDRFSGHQFPNYSSELNVNALLLGDSALYLCASSFGSGANVLTFGAGSRLTVL.

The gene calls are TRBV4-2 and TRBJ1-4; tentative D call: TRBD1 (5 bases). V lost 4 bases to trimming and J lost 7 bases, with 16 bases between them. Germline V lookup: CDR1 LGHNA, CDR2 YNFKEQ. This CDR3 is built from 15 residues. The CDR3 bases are TGTGCCAGCAGCCGAGCTGGGGGTGCGGGTGAAAAACTGTTTTTT. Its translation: CASSRAGGAGEKLFF.

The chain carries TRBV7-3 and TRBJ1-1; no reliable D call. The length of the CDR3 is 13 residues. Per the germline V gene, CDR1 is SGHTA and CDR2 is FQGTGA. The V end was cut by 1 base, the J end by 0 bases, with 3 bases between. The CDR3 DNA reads TGTGCCAGCAGCTTAAGGTTGAACACTGAAGCTTTCTTT. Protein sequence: CASSLRLNTEAFF. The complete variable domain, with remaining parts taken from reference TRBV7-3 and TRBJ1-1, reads GAGVSQTPSNKVTEKGKYVELRCDPISGHTALYWYRQSLGQGPEFLIYFQGTGAADDSGLPNDRFFAVRPEGSVSTLKIQRTERGDSAVYLCASSLRLNTEAFFGQGTRLTVV.

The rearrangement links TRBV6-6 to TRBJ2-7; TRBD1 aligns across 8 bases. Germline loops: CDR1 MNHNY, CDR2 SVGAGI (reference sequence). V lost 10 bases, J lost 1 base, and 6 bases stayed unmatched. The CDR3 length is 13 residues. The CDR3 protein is CATDRGLSYEQYF. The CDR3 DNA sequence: TGTGCCACAGACAGGGGTTTATCCTACGAGCAGTACTTC.

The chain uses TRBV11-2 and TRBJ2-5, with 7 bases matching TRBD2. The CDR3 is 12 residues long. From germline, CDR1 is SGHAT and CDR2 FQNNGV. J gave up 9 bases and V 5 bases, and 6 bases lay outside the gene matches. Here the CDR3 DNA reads TGTGCCAGCAGCGAAACCCGGGGGGCCCAGTACTTC. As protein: CASSETRGAQYF.

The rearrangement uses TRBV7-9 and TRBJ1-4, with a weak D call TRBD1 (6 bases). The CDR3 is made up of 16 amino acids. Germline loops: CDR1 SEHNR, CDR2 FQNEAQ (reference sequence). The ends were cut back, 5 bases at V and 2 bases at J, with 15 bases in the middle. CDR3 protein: CASSRGGAPTNEKLFF. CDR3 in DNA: TGTGCCAGCAGCCGAGGGGGGGCACCCACTAATGAAAAACTGTTTTTT. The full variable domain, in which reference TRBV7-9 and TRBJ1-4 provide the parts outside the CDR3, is DTGVSQNPRHKITKRGQNVTFRCDPISEHNRLYWYRQTLGQGPEFLTYFQNEAQLEKSRLLSDRFSAERPKGSFSTLEIQRTEQGDSAMYLCASSRGGAPTNEKLFFGSGTQLSVL.

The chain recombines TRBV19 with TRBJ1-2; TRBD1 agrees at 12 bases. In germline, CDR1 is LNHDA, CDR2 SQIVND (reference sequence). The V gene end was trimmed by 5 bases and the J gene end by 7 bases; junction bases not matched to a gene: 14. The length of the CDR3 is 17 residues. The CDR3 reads CASSSNAGTGGAGGYTF. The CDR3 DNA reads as TGTGCCAGTAGTTCAAATGCCGGGACAGGGGGCGCGGGTGGCTACACCTTC. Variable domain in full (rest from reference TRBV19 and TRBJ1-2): DGGITQSPKYLFRKEGQNVTLSCEQNLNHDAMYWYRQDPGQGLRLIYYSQIVNDFQKGDIAEGYSVSREKKESFPLTVTSAQKNPTAFYLCASSSNAGTGGAGGYTFGSGTRLTVV.

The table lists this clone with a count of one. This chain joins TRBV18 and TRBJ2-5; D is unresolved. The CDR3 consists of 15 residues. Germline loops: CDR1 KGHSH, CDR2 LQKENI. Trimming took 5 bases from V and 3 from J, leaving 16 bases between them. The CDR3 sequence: CASSKDLGQEETQYF. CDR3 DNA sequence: TGTGCCAGCTCAAAAGACCTGGGCCAGGAAGAGACCCAGTACTTC.

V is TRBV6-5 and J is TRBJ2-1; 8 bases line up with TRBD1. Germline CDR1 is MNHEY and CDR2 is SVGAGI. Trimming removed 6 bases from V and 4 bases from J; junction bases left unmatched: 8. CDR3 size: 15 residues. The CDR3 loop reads CASSLDRGLYNEQFF. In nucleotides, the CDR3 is TGTGCCAGCAGCCTTGACAGGGGCCTTTACAATGAGCAGTTCTTC.

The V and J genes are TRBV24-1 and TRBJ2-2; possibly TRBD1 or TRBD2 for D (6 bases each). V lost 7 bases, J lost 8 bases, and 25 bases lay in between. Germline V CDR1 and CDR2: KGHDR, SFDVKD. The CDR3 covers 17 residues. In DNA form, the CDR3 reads TGTGCCACCAGAGGACGTGGGGGGACACCGGAAGGAGGGGAGCTGTTTTTT. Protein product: CATRGRGGTPEGGELFF.

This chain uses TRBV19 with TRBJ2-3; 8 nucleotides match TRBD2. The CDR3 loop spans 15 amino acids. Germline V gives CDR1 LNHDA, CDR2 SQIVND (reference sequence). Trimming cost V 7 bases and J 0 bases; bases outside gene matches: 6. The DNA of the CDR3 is TGTGCCAGTACTCTGACTAGCGCAAGCACAGATACGCAGTATTTT. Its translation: CASTLTSASTDTQYF.

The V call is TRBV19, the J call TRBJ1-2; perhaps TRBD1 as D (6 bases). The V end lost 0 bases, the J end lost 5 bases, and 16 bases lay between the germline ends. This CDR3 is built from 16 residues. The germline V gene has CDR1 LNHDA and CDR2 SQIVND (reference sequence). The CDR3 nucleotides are TGTGCCAGTAGTATAGAGTGGGGAGACAGGCCGTATGGCTACACCTTC. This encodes CASSIEWGDRPYGYTF.

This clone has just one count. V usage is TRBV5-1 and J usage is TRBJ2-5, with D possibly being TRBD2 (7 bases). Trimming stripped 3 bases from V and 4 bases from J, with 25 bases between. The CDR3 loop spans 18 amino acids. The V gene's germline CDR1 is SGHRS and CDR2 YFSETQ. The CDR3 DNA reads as TGCGCCAGCAGCTCCAGGGGTACCGGGGGGAAATTCAGAGAGACCCAGTACTTC. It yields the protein CASSSRGTGGKFRETQYF.

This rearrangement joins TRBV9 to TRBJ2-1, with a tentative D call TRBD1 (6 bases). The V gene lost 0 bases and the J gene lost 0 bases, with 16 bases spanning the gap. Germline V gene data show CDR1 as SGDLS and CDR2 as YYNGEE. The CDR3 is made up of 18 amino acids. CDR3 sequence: CASSVEGLRGTSYNEQFF. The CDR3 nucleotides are TGTGCCAGCAGCGTAGAAGGGTTGAGGGGGACCTCCTACAATGAGCAGTTCTTC.

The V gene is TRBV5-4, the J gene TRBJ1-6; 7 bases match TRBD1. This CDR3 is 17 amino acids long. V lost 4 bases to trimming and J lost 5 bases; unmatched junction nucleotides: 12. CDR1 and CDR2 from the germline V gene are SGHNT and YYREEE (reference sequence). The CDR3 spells CASSPTHDREHNSPLHF. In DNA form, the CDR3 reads TGTGCCAGCAGCCCTACTCACGACAGGGAACATAATTCACCCCTCCACTTT.

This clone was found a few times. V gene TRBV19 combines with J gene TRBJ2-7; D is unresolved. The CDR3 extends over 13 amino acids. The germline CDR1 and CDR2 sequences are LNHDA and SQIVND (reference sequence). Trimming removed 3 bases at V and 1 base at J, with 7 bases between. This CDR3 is CASSIGRSYEQYF. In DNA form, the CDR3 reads TGTGCCAGTAGTATCGGCAGGTCCTACGAGCAGTACTTC.

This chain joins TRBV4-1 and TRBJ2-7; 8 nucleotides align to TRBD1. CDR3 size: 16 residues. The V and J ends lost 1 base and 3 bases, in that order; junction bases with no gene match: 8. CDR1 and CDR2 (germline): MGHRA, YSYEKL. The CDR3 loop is CASSQVPGQDFYEQYF. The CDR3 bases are TGCGCCAGCAGCCAAGTTCCGGGACAGGACTTCTACGAGCAGTACTTC.

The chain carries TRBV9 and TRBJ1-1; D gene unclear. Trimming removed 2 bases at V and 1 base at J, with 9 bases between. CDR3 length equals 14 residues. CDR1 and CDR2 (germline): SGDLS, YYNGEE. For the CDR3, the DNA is TGTGCCAGCAGCGTTTCCAGTTCGAACACTGAAGCTTTCTTT. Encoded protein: CASSVSSSNTEAFF.

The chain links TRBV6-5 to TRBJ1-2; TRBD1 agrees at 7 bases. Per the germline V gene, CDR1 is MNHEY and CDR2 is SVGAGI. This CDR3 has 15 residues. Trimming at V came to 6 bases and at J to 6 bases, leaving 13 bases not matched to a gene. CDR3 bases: TGTGCCAGCAGAGGAGATCGAGAGGGGGCTCATGGCTACACCTTC. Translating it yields CASRGDREGAHGYTF.

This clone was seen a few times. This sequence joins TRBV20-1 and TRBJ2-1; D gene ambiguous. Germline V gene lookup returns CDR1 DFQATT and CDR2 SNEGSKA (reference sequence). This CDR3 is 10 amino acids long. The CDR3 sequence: CAMTYNEQFF. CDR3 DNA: TGCGCAATGACTTACAATGAGCAGTTCTTC.

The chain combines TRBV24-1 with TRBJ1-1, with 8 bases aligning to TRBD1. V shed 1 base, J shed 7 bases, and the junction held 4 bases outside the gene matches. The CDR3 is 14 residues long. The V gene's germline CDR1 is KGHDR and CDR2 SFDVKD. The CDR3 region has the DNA TGTGCCACCAGTGATTTAGACAGGGGTAATGAAGCTTTCTTT. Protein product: CATSDLDRGNEAFF.

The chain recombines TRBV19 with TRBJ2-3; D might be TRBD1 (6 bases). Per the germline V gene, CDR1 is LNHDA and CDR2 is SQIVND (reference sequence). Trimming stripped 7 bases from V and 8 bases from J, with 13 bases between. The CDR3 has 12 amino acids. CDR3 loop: CASNPQGGTQYF. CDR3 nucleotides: TGTGCCAGTAACCCACAGGGCGGTACGCAGTATTTT.

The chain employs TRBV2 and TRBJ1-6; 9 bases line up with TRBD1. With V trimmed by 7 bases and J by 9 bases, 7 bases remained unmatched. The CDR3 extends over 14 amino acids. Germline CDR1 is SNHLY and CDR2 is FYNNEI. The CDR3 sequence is CASKDSTGGSPLHF. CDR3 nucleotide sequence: TGTGCCAGCAAGGATTCGACAGGGGGTTCACCCCTCCACTTT.

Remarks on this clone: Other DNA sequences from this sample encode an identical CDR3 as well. The CDR3 DNA reads TGCGCCAGCAGCTTGTCTGGAGGGAACTATGGCTACACCTTC. Translated, it gives CASSLSGGNYGYTF. The V and J genes are TRBV5-1 and TRBJ1-2; D call uncertain. V was trimmed by 1 base and J by 2 bases, leaving 9 bases between them. Germline V gene lookup returns CDR1 SGHRS and CDR2 YFSETQ. The CDR3 covers 14 residues. Based on the CDR3 plus reference TRBV5-1 and TRBJ1-2, the full variable domain is KAGVTQTPRYLIKTRGQQVTLSCSPISGHRSVSWYQQTPGQGLQFLFEYFSETQRNKGNFPGRFSGRQFSNSRSEMNVSTLELGDSALYLCASSLSGGNYGYTFGSGTRLTVV.